The following is a TCR beta chain sequence with its context. The sample comes from a study of OX40 agonist ivuxolimab in advanced cancers. CDR3 length: 15 amino acids. Trimming stripped 0 bases from V and 7 bases from J, with 16 bases between. The germline V gene encodes CDR1 SGHDT and CDR2 YYEEEE. Here immunoSEQ multiplex PCR was the method, and the copy in TCRdb shows in-frame clones only, minus some. The table shows about 77,000 clones, with about 85% occurring only once. The source is an adult with an advanced solid tumor such as melanoma, head and neck, liver or kidney cancer. The gene calls are TRBV5-6 and TRBJ1-2; TRBD1 is a possible D gene (6 bases). This material consisted of CD4+ or CD8+ T cells sorted from blood, taken in a trial of the OX40 agonist ivuxolimab. CDR3 coding DNA: TGTGCCAGCAGCTTGGGATACACAGGGTCCTCTGGCTACACCTTC. Its translation is CASSLGYTGSSGYTF.